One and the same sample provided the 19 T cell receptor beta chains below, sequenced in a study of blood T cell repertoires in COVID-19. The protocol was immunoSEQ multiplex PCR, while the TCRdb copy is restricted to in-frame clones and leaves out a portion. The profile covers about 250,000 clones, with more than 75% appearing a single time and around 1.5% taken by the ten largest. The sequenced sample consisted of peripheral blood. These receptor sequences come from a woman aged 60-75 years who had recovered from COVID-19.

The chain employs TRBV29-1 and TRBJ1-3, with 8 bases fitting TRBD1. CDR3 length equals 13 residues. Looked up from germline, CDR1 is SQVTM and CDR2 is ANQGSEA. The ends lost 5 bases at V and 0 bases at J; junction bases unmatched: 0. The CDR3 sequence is CSVTGGSGNTIYF. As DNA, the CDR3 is TGCAGCGTTACAGGGGGCTCTGGAAACACCATATATTTT.

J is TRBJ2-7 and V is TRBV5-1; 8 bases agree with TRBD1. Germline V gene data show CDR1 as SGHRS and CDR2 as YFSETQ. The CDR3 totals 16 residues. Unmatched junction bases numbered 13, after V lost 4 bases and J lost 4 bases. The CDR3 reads CASSPGSGTGRYEQYF. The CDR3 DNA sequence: TGCGCCAGCAGCCCGGGGTCCGGGACAGGTCGATACGAGCAGTACTTC. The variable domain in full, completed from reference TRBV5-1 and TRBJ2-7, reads KAGVTQTPRYLIKTRGQQVTLSCSPISGHRSVSWYQQTPGQGLQFLFEYFSETQRNKGNFPGRFSGRQFSNSRSEMNVSTLELGDSALYLCASSPGSGTGRYEQYFGPGTRLTVT.

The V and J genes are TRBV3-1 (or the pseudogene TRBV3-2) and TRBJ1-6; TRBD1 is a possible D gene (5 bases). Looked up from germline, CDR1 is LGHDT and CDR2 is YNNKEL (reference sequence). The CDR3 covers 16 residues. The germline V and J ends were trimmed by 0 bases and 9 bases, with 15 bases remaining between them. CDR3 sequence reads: CASSQDRGRVGSPLHF. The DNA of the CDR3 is TGTGCCAGCAGCCAAGATCGCGGCAGGGTAGGTTCACCCCTCCACTTT.

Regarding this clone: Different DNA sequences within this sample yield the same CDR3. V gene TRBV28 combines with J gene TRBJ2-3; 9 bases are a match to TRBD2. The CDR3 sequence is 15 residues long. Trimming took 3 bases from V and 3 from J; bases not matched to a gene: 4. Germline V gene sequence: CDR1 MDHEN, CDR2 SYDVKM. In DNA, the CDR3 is TGTGCCAGCAGTTTGCGGGGGGGCCCGACAGATACGCAGTATTTT. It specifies CASSLRGGPTDTQYF.

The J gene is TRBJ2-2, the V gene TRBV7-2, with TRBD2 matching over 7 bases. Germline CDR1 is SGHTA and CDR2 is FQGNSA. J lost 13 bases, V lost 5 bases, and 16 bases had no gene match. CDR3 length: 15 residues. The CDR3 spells CASSPSGLGQEGLFF. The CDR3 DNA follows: TGTGCCAGCAGCCCCTCCGGACTAGGCCAGGAGGGGCTGTTTTTT. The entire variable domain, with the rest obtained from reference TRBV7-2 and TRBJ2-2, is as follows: GAGVSQSPSNKVTEKGKDVELRCDPISGHTALYWYRQSLGQGLEFLIYFQGNSAPDKSGLPSDRFSAERTGGSVSTLTIQRTQQEDSAVYLCASSPSGLGQEGLFFGEGSRLTVL.

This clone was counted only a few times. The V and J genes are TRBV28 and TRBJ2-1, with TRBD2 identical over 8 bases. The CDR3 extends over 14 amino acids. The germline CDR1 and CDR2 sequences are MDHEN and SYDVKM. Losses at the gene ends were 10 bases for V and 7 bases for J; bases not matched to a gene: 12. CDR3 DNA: TGTGCCAACTCACCCGGGGGGGCCTGGAATGAGCAGTTCTTC. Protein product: CANSPGGAWNEQFF.

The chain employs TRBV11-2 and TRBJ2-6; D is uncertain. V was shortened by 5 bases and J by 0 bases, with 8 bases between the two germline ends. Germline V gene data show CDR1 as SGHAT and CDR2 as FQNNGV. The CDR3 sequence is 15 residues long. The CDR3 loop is CASSIVNSGANVLTF. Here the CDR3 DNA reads TGTGCCAGCAGCATAGTCAACTCTGGGGCCAACGTCCTGACTTTC. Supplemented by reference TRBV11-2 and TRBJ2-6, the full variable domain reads EAGVAQSPRYKIIEKRQSVAFWCNPISGHATLYWYQQILGQGPKLLIQFQNNGVVDDSQLPKDRFSAERLKGVDSTLKIQPAKLEDSAVYLCASSIVNSGANVLTFGAGSRLTVL.

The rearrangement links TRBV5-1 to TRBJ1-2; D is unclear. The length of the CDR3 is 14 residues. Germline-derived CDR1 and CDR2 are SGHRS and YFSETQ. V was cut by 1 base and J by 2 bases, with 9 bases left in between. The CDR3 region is CASSLSGRNYGYTF. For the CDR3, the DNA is TGCGCCAGCAGCTTGAGTGGCAGGAACTATGGCTACACCTTC.

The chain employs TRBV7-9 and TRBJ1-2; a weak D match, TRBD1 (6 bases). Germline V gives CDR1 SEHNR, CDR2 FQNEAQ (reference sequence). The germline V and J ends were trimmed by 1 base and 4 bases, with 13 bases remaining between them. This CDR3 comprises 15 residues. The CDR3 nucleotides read TGTGCCAGCAGCTTAGGACAGGCCGAGGTCTATGGCTACACCTTC. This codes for CASSLGQAEVYGYTF.

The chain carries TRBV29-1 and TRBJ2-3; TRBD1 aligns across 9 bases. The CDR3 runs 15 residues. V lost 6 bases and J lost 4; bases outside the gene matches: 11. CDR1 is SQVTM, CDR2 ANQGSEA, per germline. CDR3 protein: CSVGRTGVGADTQYF. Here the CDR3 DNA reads TGCAGCGTGGGACGGACAGGGGTGGGGGCAGATACGCAGTATTTT.

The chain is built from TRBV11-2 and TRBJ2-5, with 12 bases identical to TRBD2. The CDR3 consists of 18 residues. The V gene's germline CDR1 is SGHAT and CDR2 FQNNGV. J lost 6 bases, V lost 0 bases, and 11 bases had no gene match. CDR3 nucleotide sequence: TGTGCCAGCAGCTTAGATCCAGCTAGCGGGGGGGCCGGAAAGACCCAGTACTTC. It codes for CASSLDPASGGAGKTQYF.

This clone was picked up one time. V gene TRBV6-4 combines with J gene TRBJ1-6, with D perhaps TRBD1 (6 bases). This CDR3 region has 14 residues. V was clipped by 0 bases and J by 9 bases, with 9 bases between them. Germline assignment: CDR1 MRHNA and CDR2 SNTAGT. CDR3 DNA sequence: TGTGCCAGCAGTGACTCCACAGGGAGTTCACCCCTCCACTTT. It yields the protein CASSDSTGSSPLHF.

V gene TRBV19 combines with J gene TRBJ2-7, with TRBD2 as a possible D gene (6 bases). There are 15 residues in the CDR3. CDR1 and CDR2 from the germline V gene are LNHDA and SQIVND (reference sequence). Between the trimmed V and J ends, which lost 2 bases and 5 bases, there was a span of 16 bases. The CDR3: CASSINILWEDEQYF. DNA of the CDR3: TGTGCCAGTAGTATAAATATCCTATGGGAGGACGAGCAGTACTTC. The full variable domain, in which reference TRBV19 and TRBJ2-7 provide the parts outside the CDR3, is DGGITQSPKYLFRKEGQNVTLSCEQNLNHDAMYWYRQDPGQGLRLIYYSQIVNDFQKGDIAEGYSVSREKKESFPLTVTSAQKNPTAFYLCASSINILWEDEQYFGPGTRLTVT.

In nucleotides, the CDR3 is TGCGCCAGCTCCCTCGGGGGGCCCGAGACCCAGTACTTC. This encodes CASSLGGPETQYF. The rearrangement links TRBV5-1 to TRBJ2-5; D perhaps matches TRBD2 (7 bases). Germline V gene lookup returns CDR1 SGHRS and CDR2 YFSETQ. The CDR3 spans 13 residues. The ends were cut back, 7 bases at V and 5 bases at J, with 15 bases in the middle. Together with reference TRBV5-1 and TRBJ2-5, the CDR3 gives the full variable domain: KAGVTQTPRYLIKTRGQQVTLSCSPISGHRSVSWYQQTPGQGLQFLFEYFSETQRNKGNFPGRFSGRQFSNSRSEMNVSTLELGDSALYLCASSLGGPETQYFGPGTRLLVL.

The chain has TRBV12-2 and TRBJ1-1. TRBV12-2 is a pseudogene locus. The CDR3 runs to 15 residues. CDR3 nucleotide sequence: TGTGCAAGTCGCCCTCTAGGCGGGGAGGGGACTGAAGCTTTCTTT. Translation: CASRPLGGEGTEAFF.

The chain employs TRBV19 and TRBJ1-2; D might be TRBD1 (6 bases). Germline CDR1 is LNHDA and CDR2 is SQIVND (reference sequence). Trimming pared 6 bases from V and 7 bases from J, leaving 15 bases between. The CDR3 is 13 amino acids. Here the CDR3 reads CASSTETGGGYTF. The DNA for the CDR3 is TGTGCCAGTAGCACAGAGACAGGCGGTGGCTACACCTTC.

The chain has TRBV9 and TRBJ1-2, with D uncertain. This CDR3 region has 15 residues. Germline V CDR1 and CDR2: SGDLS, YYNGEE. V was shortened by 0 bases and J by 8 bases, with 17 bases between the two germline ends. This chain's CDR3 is CASSVAVGAGLGYTF. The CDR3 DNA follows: TGTGCCAGCAGCGTAGCGGTGGGTGCGGGATTGGGCTACACCTTC.

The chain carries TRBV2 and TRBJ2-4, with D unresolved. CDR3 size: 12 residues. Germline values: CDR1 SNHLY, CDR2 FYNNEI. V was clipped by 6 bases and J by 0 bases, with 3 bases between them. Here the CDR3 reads CASSGAKNIQYF. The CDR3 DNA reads TGTGCCAGCAGCGGAGCCAAAAACATTCAGTACTTC.

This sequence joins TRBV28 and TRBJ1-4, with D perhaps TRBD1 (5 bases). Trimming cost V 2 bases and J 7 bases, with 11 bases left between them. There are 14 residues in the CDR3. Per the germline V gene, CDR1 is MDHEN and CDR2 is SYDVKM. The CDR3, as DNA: TGTGCCAGCAGTTTAGTGGGACTATCTGAAAAACTGTTTTTT. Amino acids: CASSLVGLSEKLFF.